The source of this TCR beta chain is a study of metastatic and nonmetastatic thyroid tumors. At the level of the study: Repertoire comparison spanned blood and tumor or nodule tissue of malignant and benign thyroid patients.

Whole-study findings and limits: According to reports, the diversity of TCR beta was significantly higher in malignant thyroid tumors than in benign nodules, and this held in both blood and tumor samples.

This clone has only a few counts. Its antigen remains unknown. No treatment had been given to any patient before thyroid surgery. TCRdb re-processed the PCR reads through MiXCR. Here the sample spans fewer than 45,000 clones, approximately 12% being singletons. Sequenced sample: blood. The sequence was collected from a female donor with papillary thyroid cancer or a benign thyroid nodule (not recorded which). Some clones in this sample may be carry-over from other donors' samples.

The CDR3: CASSWAPSYEQYF. The DNA for the CDR3 is TGTGCCAGCAGCTGGGCCCCTTCCTACGAGCAGTACTTC. The chain employs TRBV12-3 or TRBV12-4 and TRBJ2-7; D is unclear. This CDR3 region has 13 residues. V lost 6 bases and J 1 base, leaving 10 bases between the germline ends.